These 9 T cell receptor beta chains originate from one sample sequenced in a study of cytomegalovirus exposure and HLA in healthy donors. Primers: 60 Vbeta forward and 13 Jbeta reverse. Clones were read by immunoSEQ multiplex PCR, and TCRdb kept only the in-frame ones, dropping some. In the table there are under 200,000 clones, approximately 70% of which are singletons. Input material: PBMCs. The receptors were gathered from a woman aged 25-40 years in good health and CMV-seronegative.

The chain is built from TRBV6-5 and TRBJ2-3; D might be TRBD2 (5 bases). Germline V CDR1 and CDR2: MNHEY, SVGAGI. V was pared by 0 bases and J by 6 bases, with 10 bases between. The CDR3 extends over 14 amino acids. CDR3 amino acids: CASSYSYEGDTQYF. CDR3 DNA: TGTGCCAGCAGTTACTCCTACGAGGGCGATACGCAGTATTTT.

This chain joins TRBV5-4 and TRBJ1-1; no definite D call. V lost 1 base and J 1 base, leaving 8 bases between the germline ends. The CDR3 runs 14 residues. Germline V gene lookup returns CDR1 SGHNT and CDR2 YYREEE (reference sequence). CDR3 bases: TGTGCCAGCAGCTTGACGAGAGGGAACACTGAAGCTTTCTTT. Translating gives CASSLTRGNTEAFF.

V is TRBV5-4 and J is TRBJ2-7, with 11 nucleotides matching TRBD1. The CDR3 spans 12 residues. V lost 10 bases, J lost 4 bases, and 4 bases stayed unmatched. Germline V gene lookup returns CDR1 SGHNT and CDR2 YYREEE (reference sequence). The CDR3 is CASGTGGYEQYF. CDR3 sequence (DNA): TGTGCCTCCGGGACAGGGGGTTACGAGCAGTACTTC.

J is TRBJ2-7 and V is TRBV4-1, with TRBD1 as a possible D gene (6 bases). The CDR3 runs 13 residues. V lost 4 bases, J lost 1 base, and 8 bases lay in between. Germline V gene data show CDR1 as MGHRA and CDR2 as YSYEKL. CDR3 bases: TGCGCCAGCAGCCCGGACAGTTCCTACGAGCAGTACTTC. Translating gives CASSPDSSYEQYF.

CDR3 region: CASSLASPDRGYMNTEAFF. Here the CDR3 DNA reads TGTGCCAGCAGCTTAGCCTCACCCGACAGGGGTTATATGAACACTGAAGCTTTCTTT. The chain employs TRBV7-6 and TRBJ1-1; TRBD1 agrees at 8 bases. CDR3 length: 19 residues. Germline lookup yields CDR1 SGHVS and CDR2 FNYEAQ. With V trimmed by 0 bases and J by 0 bases, 12 bases remained unmatched. Filled out from reference TRBV7-6 and TRBJ1-1, the complete variable domain reads GAGVSQSPRYKVTKRGQDVALRCDPISGHVSLYWYRQALGQGPEFLTYFNYEAQQDKSGLPNDRFSAERPEGSISTLTIQRTEQRDSAMYRCASSLASPDRGYMNTEAFFGQGTRLTVV.

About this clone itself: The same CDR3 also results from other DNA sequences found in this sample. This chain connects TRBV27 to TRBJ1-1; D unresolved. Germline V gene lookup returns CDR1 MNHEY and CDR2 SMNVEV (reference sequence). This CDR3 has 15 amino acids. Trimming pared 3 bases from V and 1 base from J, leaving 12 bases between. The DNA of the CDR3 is TGTGCCAGCAGTTTTGGCCCCCGGGGGAACACTGAAGCTTTCTTT. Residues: CASSFGPRGNTEAFF.

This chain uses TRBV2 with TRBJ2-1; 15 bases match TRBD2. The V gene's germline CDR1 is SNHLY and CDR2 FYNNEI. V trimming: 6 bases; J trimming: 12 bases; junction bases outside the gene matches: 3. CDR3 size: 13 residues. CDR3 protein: CASSGTSGRWQFF. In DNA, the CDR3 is TGTGCCAGCAGCGGGACTAGCGGGAGGTGGCAGTTCTTC.

CDR3 sequence (DNA): TGTGCCAGCAAAGGACAGGGAAGGTCCGGGGAGCTGTTTTTT. It specifies CASKGQGRSGELFF. The V call is TRBV6-1, the J call TRBJ2-2, with 8 bases lining up with TRBD1. CDR1 and CDR2 from the germline V gene are MNHNS and SASEGT. This CDR3 contains 14 residues. J was trimmed by 6 bases and V by 7 bases; bases with no gene match: 7.

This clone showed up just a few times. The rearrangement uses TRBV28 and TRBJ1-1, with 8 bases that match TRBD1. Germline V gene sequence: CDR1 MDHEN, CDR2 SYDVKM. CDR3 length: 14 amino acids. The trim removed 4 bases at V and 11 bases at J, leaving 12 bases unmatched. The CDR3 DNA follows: TGTGCCAGCAGTTCCGGGGCCGGGACAGGTGGGGCTTTCTTT. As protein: CASSSGAGTGGAFF.